This TCR beta chain was captured by sequencing in a study of T cells in Graves' hyperthyroidism and ophthalmopathy. Study-level findings and limits: The model identified upcoming ophthalmopathy a median around 7.1 months ahead of onset. Through a model of 13 V-J features, ophthalmopathy was separated from stable hyperthyroidism.

The hyperthyroidism patients had all been newly diagnosed, and their disease duration was under 2 months. Their ages ranged from 18 to 65 years. TCR beta CDR3 regions were amplified from RNA. Primed by the HTBI set, a first-round RT-PCR was run on the TCR CDR3. TCRdb analysed the multiplex PCR reads with MiXCR anew, one entry per CDR3 protein. The table records about 350,000 distinct CDR3 sequences, approximately 15% of them present only once. This clonotype was counted a few times. Its target is not known. Mismatch with germline at one junction end may stem from a read error. Material: blood. This TCR came from a woman between 25 and 40 years old with Graves' hyperthyroidism.

The CDR3 region has the DNA TGCAGTGCCAGAGAGGCCGAACTGAGGAATGAGCAGTTCTTC. Translation: CSAREAELRNEQFF. The chain joins TRBV20-1 to TRBJ2-1; D uncertain. CDR1 and CDR2 from the germline V gene are DFQATT and SNEGSKA (reference sequence). This CDR3 comprises 14 residues.